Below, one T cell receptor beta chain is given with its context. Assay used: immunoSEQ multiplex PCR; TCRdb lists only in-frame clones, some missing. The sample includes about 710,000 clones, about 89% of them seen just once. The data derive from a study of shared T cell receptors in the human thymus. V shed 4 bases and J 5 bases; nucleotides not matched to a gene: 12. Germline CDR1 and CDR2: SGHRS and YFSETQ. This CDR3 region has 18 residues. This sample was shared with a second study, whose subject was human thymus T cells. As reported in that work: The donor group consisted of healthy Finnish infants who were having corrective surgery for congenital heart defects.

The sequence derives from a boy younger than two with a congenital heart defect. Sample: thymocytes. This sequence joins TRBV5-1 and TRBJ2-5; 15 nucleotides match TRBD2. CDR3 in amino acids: CASSLSGTSGRKGETQYF. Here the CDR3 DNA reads TGCGCCAGCAGCCTGTCCGGGACTAGCGGGAGGAAAGGGGAGACCCAGTACTTC.